Detailed here is one T cell receptor beta chain. The entry originates in a study of shared T cell receptors in the human thymus. Here immunoSEQ multiplex PCR was the method, and the copy in TCRdb shows in-frame clones only, minus some. Of roughly 660,000 clones listed, around 89% are singletons. The CDR3 sequence is 12 residues long. V was trimmed by 0 bases and J by 12 bases, leaving 14 bases between them. The germline gives CDR1 GTSNPN, CDR2 SVGIG (reference sequence). This same sample was also part of a study on human thymus T cells. As that report states: Use of V and J genes seemed skewed within the thymic and blood repertoires.

The chain uses TRBV30 and TRBJ1-2; D call uncertain. This TCR came from a boy under two years old with a congenital heart defect. Sequencing input: thymocytes. CDR3 in DNA: TGTGCCTGGAGTGTACTGGCGGGTTTGGACACCTTC. Protein sequence: CAWSVLAGLDTF.